Listed below are T cell receptor beta chains from one sample, sequenced in a study of STAT5B mutations in CD4+ large granular lymphocyte leukemia. Libraries were prepared by immunoSEQ multiplex PCR; TCRdb keeps only in-frame clonotypes and omits some of them. The sample has roughly 32,000 clones, roughly nine tenths seen once. Sequencing was carried out using CD4+ T cells from blood buffy coats. These receptors came from a human donor in good health. CDR3s include the opening cysteine and the closing phenylalanine or tryptophan. The D gene is left open where the match is weak. For some rows the clone size is stated as once, few or many, or as a class when expanded; others skip it.

J gene | clone size | D gene | V gene | CDR3 DNA | CDR3 protein
TRBJ2-7 | . | TRBD2 | TRBV13 | TGTGCCAGCAGCGCCCCGGGGGGGCGCGAGCAGTACTTC | CASSAPGGREQYF
TRBJ1-1 | . | . | TRBV5-1 | TGCGCCAGCAGCTCTAGTGGCAACACTGAAGCTTTCTTT | CASSSSGNTEAFF
TRBJ2-3 | . | . | TRBV5-1 | TGCGCCAGCAGCTTGGCCGGGGCAGGTACGCAGTATTTT | CASSLAGAGTQYF
TRBJ2-1 | . | . | TRBV4-2 | TGTGCCAGCAGCCAAGCTGGAGGGGCCGATGAGCAGTTCTTC | CASSQAGGADEQFF
TRBJ2-7 | . | . | TRBV7-8 | . | CASSRALGTGPRYEQYF
TRBJ1-2 | few | TRBD1 | TRBV5-4 | TGTGCCAGCAGCCCGGGACAGAACTATGGCTACACCTTC | CASSPGQNYGYTF
TRBJ2-1 | . | . | TRBV7-3 | TGTGCCAGCAGACCCGACAGAGGTGAGCAGTTCTTC | CASRPDRGEQFF
TRBJ2-3 | . | TRBD2 | TRBV7-4 | TGTGCCAGCAACTTCCCTAGCGGGAGAAGAACAGATACGCAGTATTTT | CASNFPSGRRTDTQYF
TRBJ2-7 | . | TRBD1 | TRBV4-2 | TGTGCCAGCAGCCCGACGACAGGGAGCGCCTACGAGCAGTACTTC | CASSPTTGSAYEQYF
TRBJ2-7 | . | TRBD2 | TRBV5-1 | TGCGCCAGCAGCTTGCGGGGGGCGCGGGAGGGCTCCTACGAGCAGTACTTC | CASSLRGAREGSYEQYF
TRBJ2-1 | . | TRBD1 | TRBV19 | TGTGCCAGTAGTCCCGGGACAGACTCCTACAATGAGCAGTTCTTC | CASSPGTDSYNEQFF
TRBJ1-2 | few | TRBD1 | TRBV19 | TGTGCCACCAACAGGGGTTCCTATGGCTACACCTTC | CATNRGSYGYTF